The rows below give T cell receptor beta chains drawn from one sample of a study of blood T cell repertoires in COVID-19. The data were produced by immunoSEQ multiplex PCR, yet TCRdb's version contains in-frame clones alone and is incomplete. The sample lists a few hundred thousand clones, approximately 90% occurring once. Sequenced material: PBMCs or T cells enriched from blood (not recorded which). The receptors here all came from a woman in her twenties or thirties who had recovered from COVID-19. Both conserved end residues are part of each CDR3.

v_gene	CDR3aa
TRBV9	CASSFSGRRTDTQYF
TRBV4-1	CASSQESAGELFF
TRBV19	CASSISTGGVSGTEAFF
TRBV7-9	CASSPPGTASYEQYF
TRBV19	CATWGGATVYGYTF
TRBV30	CAWSVSGYGYTF
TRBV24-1	CATRSAQPQHF
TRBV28	CASSLLSGANQPQHF
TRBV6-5	CASRDSPIGQPQHF
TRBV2	CASSRIIGRGADQPQHF
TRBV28	CASTADLYGYTF
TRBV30	CAWSAPGTGDTGELFF
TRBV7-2	CASSLAGLSTGELFF
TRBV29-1	CSVGQGGNQPQHF
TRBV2	CASSDLISLDEQYF
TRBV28	CASSFRTSGVYEQYF
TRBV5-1	CASSWDSTTEAFF
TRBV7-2	CASSYSDRGPLGNQPQHF
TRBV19	CASSPRDRGPEAFF
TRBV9	CASSVGDFSYEQYF
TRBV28	CASRERLAGGTDTQYF
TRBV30	CAWSVDWQGNTEAFF
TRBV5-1	CASSLRRNQPQHF
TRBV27	CASSLSVRAEAFF
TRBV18	CASSPGTGGYNEQFF
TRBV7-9	CASSSELGQGPGNTIYF
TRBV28	CASTTRGGNYQPQHF
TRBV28	CASSLGDRTYEQYF
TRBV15	CATSSVNSNQPQHF
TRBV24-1	CATSDRGSFGYTF
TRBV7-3	CASSSHSGEQYF
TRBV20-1	CSASPGTSATNEQFF
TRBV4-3	CASSQKGGSSTDTQYF
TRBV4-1	CASSVTSKRSSGNTIYF
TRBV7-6	CASSPEAWGRDTEAFF
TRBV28	CASSLSGQGGGYTF
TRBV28	CASSTRDLRVPIQYF
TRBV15	CATSGDRVGVEQYF
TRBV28	CASSFQGRYGYTF
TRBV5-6	CASSRGTENSPLHF
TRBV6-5	CASSRQGRGFGYTF
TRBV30	CAWTDRRGEAFF
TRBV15	CATSRDQAGMGNEQFF
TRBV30	CAWSLGSYNEQFF
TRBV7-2	CASSLEWTGPYEQYF
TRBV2	CATTAGMRGMNTEAFF
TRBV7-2	CASSSPEDRNSYEQYF
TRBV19	CASSQTSNTEAFF
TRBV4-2	CASSQATKGQARYGYTF
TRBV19	CASSARGLRGYTF
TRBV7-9	CASSRQSGLGGHINEQFF
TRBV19	CASSIMTGSSTEAFF
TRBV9	CASSVTGTLDWGEQYF
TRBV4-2	CASSQQYRSSGNTIYF
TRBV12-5	CASGHRGHHIGPSYEQYF
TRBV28	CASSTRDSSYEQYF
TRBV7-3	CASSMGLAGAGDTQYF
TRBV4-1	CASSQDMTRTYEQYF
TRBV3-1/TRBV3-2	CASSPNGALSSEAFF